The 16 T cell receptor beta chains presented below share a single source sample, sequenced in a study of cytomegalovirus exposure and HLA in healthy donors. Researchers ran the PCR with 60 Vbeta and 13 Jbeta primers. Data came from immunoSEQ multiplex PCR; TCRdb stores just in-frame clones and leaves some out. The sample holds some 180,000 clones, over 70% seen once. Sequencing was done on a sample of PBMCs. The source of these receptors is a man between 18 and 29 years old in good health and CMV-seronegative.

This chain connects TRBV18 to TRBJ2-7, with D tentatively TRBD1 (6 bases). The CDR3 is 13 residues long. In germline, CDR1 is KGHSH, CDR2 LQKENI. The V end was cut by 4 bases, the J end by 3 bases, with 10 bases between. The CDR3 is CASSLGAFYEQYF. The CDR3 bases are TGTGCCAGCTCACTGGGGGCTTTCTACGAGCAGTACTTC. The complete variable domain, with remaining parts taken from reference TRBV18 and TRBJ2-7, reads NAGVMQNPRHLVRRRGQEARLRCSPMKGHSHVYWYRQLPEEGLKFMVYLQKENIIDESGMPKERFSAEFPKEGPSILRIQQVVRGDSAAYFCASSLGAFYEQYFGPGTRLTVT.

This chain joins TRBV11-3 and TRBJ2-1, with 9 bases matching TRBD1. The CDR3 runs 15 residues. Germline V gene lookup returns CDR1 SGHNT and CDR2 YENEEA. With 4 bases clipped from V and 4 bases from J, the junction kept 5 bases outside the gene matches. The CDR3 protein is CASSSRDRVYNEQFF. CDR3 coding DNA: TGTGCCAGCAGCTCGCGGGACAGGGTATACAATGAGCAGTTCTTC.

The rearrangement uses TRBV2 and TRBJ2-5, with D possibly matching TRBD2 (6 bases). Germline CDR1 and CDR2: SNHLY and FYNNEI. The V and J ends lost 6 bases and 3 bases respectively, with 17 bases between them. The CDR3 is 15 residues long. The CDR3 nucleotides are TGTGCCAGCAGGGAGGCTTTCAGGGAGGAAGAGACCCAGTACTTC. It codes for CASREAFREEETQYF.

The genes are TRBV13 and TRBJ2-3; D is perhaps TRBD2 (6 bases). V gave up 5 bases and J gave up 1 base, with 13 bases separating them. The CDR3 covers 15 residues. Germline V lookup: CDR1 PRHDT, CDR2 FYEKMQ (reference sequence). The CDR3: CASSPPGGGTDTQYF. CDR3 nucleotide sequence: TGTGCCAGCAGCCCCCCGGGCGGGGGCACAGATACGCAGTATTTT.

The chain joins TRBV11-3 to TRBJ2-2; 12 bases agree with TRBD2. This CDR3 spans 19 amino acids. Germline V gene lookup returns CDR1 SGHNT and CDR2 YENEEA. Trimming took 2 bases from V and 6 from J; bases not matched to a gene: 13. CDR3 coding DNA: TGTGCCAGCAGCTTACGTGGGACTAGCGGGTTCGGGGGGGCCGGGGAGCTGTTTTTT. Its translation: CASSLRGTSGFGGAGELFF. Full variable domain (missing parts from reference TRBV11-3 and TRBJ2-2): EAGVVQSPRYKIIEKKQPVAFWCNPISGHNTLYWYLQNLGQGPELLIRYENEEAVDDSQLPKDRFSAERLKGVDSTLKIQPAELGDSAVYLCASSLRGTSGFGGAGELFFGEGSRLTVL.

The chain links TRBV6-1 to TRBJ1-1; TRBD1 matches at 9 bases. Germline V gene lookup returns CDR1 MNHNS and CDR2 SASEGT. The CDR3 is 15 amino acids. Trimming cost V 5 bases and J 1 base; bases outside gene matches: 5. The CDR3 sequence: CASSSQQGANTEAFF. The CDR3 DNA follows: TGTGCCAGCAGTAGCCAACAGGGGGCGAACACTGAAGCTTTCTTT.

The CDR3 DNA reads TGTGCCTGGAGTTTCCCGGACAGGGCACTCAATCAGCCCCAGCATTTT. Residues: CAWSFPDRALNQPQHF. The rearrangement uses TRBV30 and TRBJ1-5, with 8 nucleotides matching TRBD1. The J segment lost 3 bases and the V segment lost 2 bases, leaving 9 bases of the junction unmatched. This CDR3 has 16 residues. Germline CDR1 GTSNPN, CDR2 SVGIG (reference sequence).

The rearrangement joins TRBV29-1 to TRBJ2-5; no reliable D call. Trimming took off 3 bases at V and 3 bases at J, with 5 bases between the two ends. This CDR3 has 11 amino acids. In germline, CDR1 is SQVTM, CDR2 ANQGSEA. The DNA for the CDR3 is TGCAGCGTTGACCGGGAAGAGACCCAGTACTTC. It codes for CSVDREETQYF.

This clone was picked up one time. The chain combines TRBV27 with TRBJ2-7; D is unclear. Trimming removed 7 bases from V and 7 bases from J, with 17 bases in between. CDR3 length equals 13 residues. Per the germline V gene, CDR1 is MNHEY and CDR2 is SMNVEV (reference sequence). The CDR3 region is CASKRQDAKEQYF. For the CDR3, the DNA is TGTGCCAGCAAAAGGCAGGATGCTAAGGAGCAGTACTTC.

The chain joins TRBV10-3 to TRBJ1-2, with 7 bases matching TRBD1. Trimming cost V 0 bases and J 3 bases; bases outside gene matches: 7. The CDR3 runs 16 residues. The germline V gene encodes CDR1 ENHRY and CDR2 SYGVKD. CDR3 nucleotide sequence: TGTGCCATCAGTGAGTCTATCCAGGGGGTGCACTATGGCTACACCTTC. It is translated as CAISESIQGVHYGYTF.

This clone was observed a handful of times. This chain uses TRBV30 with TRBJ2-1; 7 bases agree with TRBD2. This CDR3 comprises 15 residues. Germline lookup yields CDR1 GTSNPN and CDR2 SVGIG (reference sequence). J gave up 0 bases and V 0 bases, and 2 bases lay outside the gene matches. CDR3 DNA sequence: TGTGCCTGGAGTGTCGGCGGGAGCTCCTACAATGAGCAGTTCTTC. Its translation is CAWSVGGSSYNEQFF. Using reference TRBV30 and TRBJ2-1 for the parts outside the CDR3, the full variable domain is SQTIHQWPATLVQPVGSPLSLECTVEGTSNPNLYWYRQAAGRGLQLLFYSVGIGQISSEVPQNLSASRPQDRQFILSSKKLLLSDSGFYLCAWSVGGSSYNEQFFGPGTRLTVL.

The table lists this clone with a few counts. The chain links TRBV5-4 to TRBJ2-5; 7 nucleotides line up with TRBD2. The CDR3 loop spans 15 amino acids. The junction had 10 bases not matched to a gene; V was cut back by 2 bases and J by 6 bases. Looked up from germline, CDR1 is SGHNT and CDR2 is YYREEE (reference sequence). CDR3 in amino acids: CASSFSREGRKTQYF. In DNA, the CDR3 is TGTGCCAGCAGCTTTTCGAGGGAGGGCCGGAAGACCCAGTACTTC.

This clone was seen more than once but under ten times. The chain couples TRBV5-1 to TRBJ1-3, with 10 bases fitting TRBD1. The CDR3 runs to 18 residues. CDR1 is SGHRS and CDR2 is YFSETQ in the germline V gene. The V and J ends lost 6 bases and 0 bases, in that order; junction bases with no gene match: 12. CDR3 region: CASKRDRGSPGSGNTIYF. The CDR3 DNA sequence: TGCGCCAGCAAGCGGGACAGGGGCTCACCTGGCTCTGGAAACACCATATATTTT. Supplemented by reference TRBV5-1 and TRBJ1-3, the full variable domain reads KAGVTQTPRYLIKTRGQQVTLSCSPISGHRSVSWYQQTPGQGLQFLFEYFSETQRNKGNFPGRFSGRQFSNSRSEMNVSTLELGDSALYLCASKRDRGSPGSGNTIYFGEGSWLTVV.

V is TRBV7-2 and J is TRBJ2-4; 8 nucleotides align to TRBD2. J was trimmed by 6 bases and V by 5 bases; bases with no gene match: 9. The CDR3 has 15 amino acids. Germline V gives CDR1 SGHTA, CDR2 FQGNSA. The CDR3 spells CASSPSGTRLNIQYF. The DNA of the CDR3 is TGTGCCAGCAGCCCCTCCGGGACTAGATTAAACATTCAGTACTTC.

CDR3 DNA sequence: TGTGCCAGCAGGACCGGACAGGAAGTCGGTGGCTACACCTTC. Translation: CASRTGQEVGGYTF. The V gene is TRBV6-4, the J gene TRBJ1-2; 7 bases fit TRBD1. With V trimmed by 6 bases and J by 7 bases, 11 bases remained unmatched. This CDR3 contains 14 residues. Germline lookup yields CDR1 MRHNA and CDR2 SNTAGT.

The gene calls are TRBV5-1 and TRBJ2-7; the match to TRBD1 covers 12 bases. Germline V CDR1 and CDR2: SGHRS, YFSETQ. With V trimmed by 3 bases and J by 2 bases, 9 bases remained unmatched. This CDR3 comprises 17 residues. The CDR3 spells CASSSGGTGGQTYEQYF. As DNA, the CDR3 is TGCGCCAGCAGCTCCGGGGGGACAGGGGGCCAAACCTACGAGCAGTACTTC.